A selection of T cell receptor beta chains follows, all from one sample in a study of esophageal squamous cell carcinoma under preoperative chemotherapy. TCRdb analysed the PCR reads with MiXCR anew, one entry per CDR3 protein. The sample gives over 15,000 distinct CDR3 sequences, 48% of which show up once; approximately 28% is in the top ten. This material was obtained from a patient given preoperative chemotherapy. These receptors were taken from a human donor with esophageal squamous cell carcinoma. The donor label of this sample is uncertain. Both conserved end residues are part of each CDR3. D genes are given only for firm matches. Expanded clones get a size class; other rows say once, few or many, or leave the size out.

TRBJ2-5 TRBV6-5 TRBD1 13 NA TGTGCCAGCCAGTTAGTCGGACAGGCGACCCAGTACTTC CASQLVGQATQYF
TRBJ1-6 TRBV7-6 NA 20 many TGTGCCAGCAGCTTAGCGCGGGGATTTTTCTTAGTACAGTCGGGGTCACCCCTCCACTTT CASSLARGFFLVQSGSPLHF
TRBJ2-5 TRBV28 NA 14 NA TGTGCCAGCAGTTTCCGGGGCAACGGGGAGACCCAGTACTTC CASSFRGNGETQYF
TRBJ2-1 TRBV12-3/TRBV12-4 NA 11 NA TGTGCCAGCAGCCAAGGGAATGAGCAGTTCTTC CASSQGNEQFF
TRBJ2-7 TRBV7-2 TRBD2 15 NA TGTGCCAGCAGCTTGGCGGGACTATCAAACAATGAGCAGTACTTC CASSLAGLSNNEQYF
TRBJ2-1 TRBV7-9 TRBD2 17 medium-sized TGTGCCAGCAGTTCCGGGACTAGCGGGAGGGCCCGCAATGAGCAGTTCTTC CASSSGTSGRARNEQFF
TRBJ2-1 TRBV11-2 NA 19 NA TGTGCCAGCAGCCCGACAGGGTCCCGAATTAGCGGGAAAAACAATGAGCAGTTCTTC CASSPTGSRISGKNNEQFF
TRBJ2-7 TRBV5-1 TRBD2 11 NA TGCGCCAGTGGACTAGCGTACGAGCAGTACTTC CASGLAYEQYF
TRBJ2-4 TRBV7-2 NA 16 NA TGTGCCAGCGGGGGGGGGGGGGGCCATGATAAAAAGATTCAGTACTTC CASGGGGGHDKKIQYF
TRBJ2-3 TRBV6-4 NA 13 many TGTGCCAGCAGCTCTGGCGGCGGTGATACGCAGTATTTT CASSSGGGDTQYF
TRBJ2-3 TRBV6-5 NA 15 medium-sized TGTGCCAGCAGTTACTCCGGCGGTCTAGGAGATACGCAGTATTTT CASSYSGGLGDTQYF
TRBJ2-4 TRBV7-2 NA 15 NA TGTGCCGCGGGGCAGGGGGGCCGTGACAAAGACACTCAGTACTTC CAAGQGGRDKDTQYF
TRBJ2-1 TRBV11-3 NA 12 NA TGTGCCAGCAGCTTTCGGATGGCAGAGCAGTTCTTC CASSFRMAEQFF
TRBJ2-1 TRBV7-2 NA 14 many TGTGCCAGCAGCTTAGATATAGTCTACAATGAGCAGTTCTTC CASSLDIVYNEQFF
TRBJ2-3 TRBV6-1 NA 12 few TGTGCCAGCAGTGAAGATGTAGATACGCAGTATTTT CASSEDVDTQYF
TRBJ2-5 TRBV12-3/TRBV12-4 NA 18 NA TGTGCCAGCAGTTGGGGGGGGCACGGGGGCCGTGACCAAGAGACCCAGTACTTC CASSWGGHGGRDQETQYF
TRBJ2-3 TRBV25-1 NA 14 once TGTGCCAGCATGAGGGGTGTGAGCACAGGTGCGCTGTATTTT CASMRGVSTGALYF
TRBJ2-1 TRBV7-8 NA 16 few TGTGCCAGCAGCCCGAACACAGGGTCGGGCTACAATGAGCAGTTCTTC CASSPNTGSGYNEQFF
TRBJ2-1 TRBV5-1 TRBD1 15 NA TGCGCCAGCAGCCCGACAGGGTCCAACTACAATGAGCAGTTCTTC CASSPTGSNYNEQFF
TRBJ2-1 TRBV7-2 NA 14 NA TGTGCCAGCAGCTTAGAAACCAGCGGGACAAAGCAGTTCTTC CASSLETSGTKQFF
TRBJ2-1 TRBV7-3 NA 14 few TGTGCCACAGGCCCACCACCCTCCACCTACGAGCAGTTCTTC CATGPPPSTYEQFF
TRBJ1-4 TRBV7-8 NA 13 NA TGTGCCAGCAGCTTAGTAGGGTTTGAAAAACTGTTTTTT CASSLVGFEKLFF
TRBJ2-1 TRBV7-2 TRBD1 14 few TGTGCCAGCAGCCCTGACAGGGGGGGAGAGACCCAGTTCTTC CASSPDRGGETQFF
TRBJ2-3 TRBV12-3/TRBV12-4 NA 14 few TGTGCCAGCAGTTTGGTTGCGGCAACAGATACGCAGTATTTT CASSLVAATDTQYF
TRBJ2-4 TRBV7-3 NA 15 NA TGTGCCCGCAGCGCGGGTAGGGGGGCCAAAGACACGCAGTACTTC CARSAGRGAKDTQYF
TRBJ2-5 TRBV7-6 NA 17 many TGTGCCAGCAGCTTAGCGGTCGGGACCGCCGTCCAAGAGACCCAGTACTTC CASSLAVGTAVQETQYF
TRBJ2-3 TRBV7-2 NA 16 NA TGTGCGAGCAGCGCACGGGGGCTGGGGGGCACAGATACTCAGTATTTT CASSARGLGGTDTQYF
TRBJ2-5 TRBV24-1 NA 18 many TGTGCCACCAGTGCCCTGGTTGGGGACCCCGACCCCCAAGAGACCCAGTACTTC CATSALVGDPDPQETQYF
TRBJ2-3 TRBV7-2 TRBD1 19 NA TGTGCCAGCAGCTTATTTAGCGGCCGGGACAGGGTGGGAACAGATACGCAGTATTTT CASSLFSGRDRVGTDTQYF
TRBJ2-2 TRBV7-3 NA 18 NA TGTGCCAGCAGCTTAATGGCCCGCCAGCCTGCGGGAACAGAGGCGCAGTTTTTT CASSLMARQPAGTEAQFF
TRBJ2-5 TRBV12-3/TRBV12-4 TRBD1 14 NA TGTGCCAGCAGCCGAACAGGGGCGCAAGAGACCCAGTACTTC CASSRTGAQETQYF
TRBJ2-5 TRBV7-6 NA 14 NA TGTGCCGGGCGCGGAGGCCGTGACCAGGAGACCCAGTACTTC CAGRGGRDQETQYF
TRBJ2-5 TRBV7-2 NA 17 NA TGTGCCAGCAGCGTGGGACAGGGGGGCAGCGGGAGGGCGCGCGGGTACTTC CASSVGQGGSGRARGYF
TRBJ2-7 TRBV7-8 NA 13 NA TGTGCCAGTGCTCTGGATTCAGGAAACGAGCAGTACTTC CASALDSGNEQYF
TRBJ2-3 TRBV7-2 TRBD2 15 NA TGTGCCAGCAGCATGACTAGCGGATCATGGGATACGCAGTATTTT CASSMTSGSWDTQYF
TRBJ2-3 TRBV27 NA 14 medium-sized TGTGCCAGCAGTTTACGGCGGGATCGTGATACGCAGTATTTT CASSLRRDRDTQYF
TRBJ2-5 TRBV27 TRBD1 13 few TGTGCCAGCAGCCGGGGACAGCAGGAGACCCAGTACTTC CASSRGQQETQYF
TRBJ1-1 TRBV12-5 NA 13 many TGTGCTAGTGGGCCCAAGATGAACACTGAAGCTTTCTTT CASGPKMNTEAFF
TRBJ2-5 TRBV7-2 NA 12 few TGTGCCAGCAGCGACAACCAAGAGACCCAGTACTTC CASSDNQETQYF
TRBJ2-6 TRBV18 NA 18 NA TGTGCCAGCTCCACCAAGCGACTAGGGAGCTCTGGGGCCAACGTCCTGACTTTC CASSTKRLGSSGANVLTF
TRBJ2-6 TRBV7-8 NA 13 NA TGTGCCAGCAGGCCCTCTGGGGCCAACGTCCTGACTTTC CASRPSGANVLTF
TRBJ1-1 TRBV12-3/TRBV12-4 NA 15 many TGTGCCAGCAGCACTGAAGGGATCCTCTACACTGAAGCTTTCTTT CASSTEGILYTEAFF
TRBJ2-7 TRBV7-9 TRBD2 17 NA TGTGCCAGCAGCGCGGGGGGCGGGGGTTTGAGCCCAGATACGCAGTACTTC CASSAGGGGLSPDTQYF
TRBJ2-1 TRBV7-2 NA 15 NA TGTGCCAGCAGCTTTAGCACAGGGAAAGGGAATGAGCAGTTCTTC CASSFSTGKGNEQFF
TRBJ2-7 TRBV11-3 NA 12 NA TGTGCCAGCAGCTTATATGGCTATGAGCAGTACTTC CASSLYGYEQYF
TRBJ2-2 TRBV7-2 NA 12 NA TGTGCCATCGAGGGGCTTTCCGGGGAGCTGTTTTTT CAIEGLSGELFF
TRBJ2-5 TRBV6-1 NA 14 NA TGTGCCAGCAGTGAACATCCGGGATGGGAGACCCAGTACTTC CASSEHPGWETQYF
TRBJ2-1 TRBV7-6 NA 16 NA TGTGCCAGCAGCTTAGCGCCCGTGGACGGCTACAATGAGCAGTTCTTC CASSLAPVDGYNEQFF
TRBJ2-1 TRBV27 TRBD2 15 NA TGTGCCAGCAGCACTCGGGGGGACTTTTACAATGAGCAGTTCTTC CASSTRGDFYNEQFF
TRBJ2-1 TRBV7-9 NA 14 NA TGTGCCAGCAGCGCTCCTATGGGGGTGAATGAGCAGTTCTTC CASSAPMGVNEQFF
TRBJ2-4 TRBV11-1 NA 16 NA TGTGCCAGCAGCTTAACCTACTCGAAGGGCAAAGACACCCAGTACTTC CASSLTYSKGKDTQYF
TRBJ2-1 TRBV7-9 NA 17 few TGTGCCAGCAGCACAGAACAGGAGCTTTACTCCTACAATGAGCAGTTCTTC CASSTEQELYSYNEQFF
TRBJ2-1 TRBV12-5 TRBD2 16 few TGTGCTAGTGGTTTGGCCACTAGCGGGAGGTACAATGAGCAGTTCTTC CASGLATSGRYNEQFF
TRBJ1-1 TRBV23-1 NA 15 once TGCGCCAGCAGTCAATCGAGGGCGACGGACACTGAAGCTTTCTTT CASSQSRATDTEAFF
TRBJ2-3 TRBV7-2 NA 16 NA TGTCCCAGCCGCTTATCGGCCCGAAGAGGCAAAAACATTCAGTATTTC CPSRLSARRGKNIQYF